These T cell receptor beta chains were read from a single sample in a study of beta chain features in type 1 diabetes. The method was immunoSEQ multiplex PCR; TCRdb's version includes in-frame clones alone and lacks a portion of them. The data show roughly 610,000 clones, around 16% seen once. Sequenced material: naive CD4+ T cells from blood. The source of these receptors is a man aged 18 to 29 in good health. Both conserved end residues are part of each CDR3. D genes are given only for firm matches. Part of the rows lack a size; the others show once, few, many or a class for expanded clones.

v_call: TRBV7-2
d_call: NA
clone_size: few
j_call: TRBJ1-1
cdr3_nt: TGTGCCAGCAGCTTATACAGGTCTGAAGCTTTCTTT
cdr3_aa: CASSLYRSEAFF

v_call: TRBV10-3
d_call: NA
clone_size: NA
j_call: TRBJ2-5
cdr3_nt: TGTGCCATCAAACAGAGACTAGACCAAGAGACCCAGTACTTC
cdr3_aa: CAIKQRLDQETQYF

v_call: TRBV7-3
d_call: TRBD1
clone_size: few
j_call: TRBJ1-2
cdr3_nt: TGTGCCAGCAGCGTCTCCGGGACAGGTTCTAACTATGGCTACACCTTC
cdr3_aa: CASSVSGTGSNYGYTF

v_call: TRBV27
d_call: NA
clone_size: few
j_call: TRBJ1-2
cdr3_nt: TGTGCCAGCAGTTTATCTCTTAGGGGACCTACCTATGGCTACACCTTC
cdr3_aa: CASSLSLRGPTYGYTF

v_call: TRBV5-1
d_call: NA
clone_size: few
j_call: TRBJ2-1
cdr3_nt: TGCGCCAGCAGCCCCAGCTCCTACAATGAGCAGTTCTTC
cdr3_aa: CASSPSSYNEQFF

v_call: TRBV4-1
d_call: TRBD2
clone_size: NA
j_call: TRBJ2-7
cdr3_nt: TGCGCCAGCAGCCAGCGACTAGCGGGAGGGCCTGGTTATCGCGAGCAGTACTTC
cdr3_aa: CASSQRLAGGPGYREQYF

v_call: TRBV29-1
d_call: NA
clone_size: few
j_call: TRBJ2-1
cdr3_nt: TGCAGCGTCGCCCCCGGGACAGAGCAGTTCTTC
cdr3_aa: CSVAPGTEQFF

v_call: TRBV11-2
d_call: TRBD1
clone_size: few
j_call: TRBJ2-7
cdr3_nt: TGTGCCAGCAGCTTAGTATTGGGGACAGGCTTATTC
cdr3_aa: CASSLVLGTGLF

v_call: TRBV28
d_call: NA
clone_size: NA
j_call: TRBJ1-1
cdr3_nt: TGTGCCACCTACTCTGCTACGGGGGCTTTCTTT
cdr3_aa: CATYSATGAFF

v_call: TRBV10-3
d_call: NA
clone_size: few
j_call: TRBJ2-7
cdr3_nt: TGTGCCATCAGTGAGGGGTCAGCCGCTCTCTACGAGCAGTACTTC
cdr3_aa: CAISEGSAALYEQYF

v_call: TRBV6-6
d_call: TRBD2
clone_size: few
j_call: TRBJ2-7
cdr3_nt: TGTGCCAGCAGTTACGACGGGACTAGCGGCTCCTACGAGCAGTACTTC
cdr3_aa: CASSYDGTSGSYEQYF

v_call: TRBV29-1
d_call: TRBD1
clone_size: few
j_call: TRBJ1-5
cdr3_nt: TGCAGCGTCCTGACAGGGGAGGGAAAGCCCCAGCATTTT
cdr3_aa: CSVLTGEGKPQHF

v_call: TRBV9
d_call: TRBD2
clone_size: few
j_call: TRBJ2-3
cdr3_nt: TGTGCCAGCAGCGTAGACGGGAGGGCCGTGGATACGCAGTATTTT
cdr3_aa: CASSVDGRAVDTQYF

v_call: TRBV4-2
d_call: TRBD1
clone_size: NA
j_call: TRBJ2-1
cdr3_nt: TGTGCCAGCAGCCAAGAGGGACAGGGCTACTACAATGAGCAGTTCTTC
cdr3_aa: CASSQEGQGYYNEQFF

v_call: TRBV28
d_call: NA
clone_size: few
j_call: TRBJ2-6
cdr3_nt: TGTGCCAGCAGTTTGCCTGGGGCCAACGTCCTGACTTTC
cdr3_aa: CASSLPGANVLTF

v_call: TRBV15
d_call: TRBD1
clone_size: few
j_call: TRBJ1-2
cdr3_nt: TGTGCCACCAGGCCCCGGACAGGTGGAGGGAACTATGGCTACACCTTC
cdr3_aa: CATRPRTGGGNYGYTF

v_call: TRBV9
d_call: NA
clone_size: few
j_call: TRBJ1-3
cdr3_nt: TGTGCCAGCAGCGCATCACAGGCTCCCGGAAACACCATATATTTT
cdr3_aa: CASSASQAPGNTIYF

v_call: TRBV18
d_call: NA
clone_size: few
j_call: TRBJ1-5
cdr3_nt: TGTGCCAGCTCTGCTCTCCGGGCGACTCAGCCCCAGCATTTT
cdr3_aa: CASSALRATQPQHF

v_call: TRBV18
d_call: TRBD1
clone_size: few
j_call: TRBJ1-2
cdr3_nt: TGTGCCAGCTCACCAGACAGGGGTGAAGGCTACACCTTC
cdr3_aa: CASSPDRGEGYTF

v_call: TRBV5-1
d_call: NA
clone_size: NA
j_call: TRBJ2-6
cdr3_nt: TGCGCCAGCATCGACAGCTCTGGGGCCAACGTCCTGACTTTC
cdr3_aa: CASIDSSGANVLTF

v_call: TRBV4-3
d_call: NA
clone_size: NA
j_call: TRBJ2-1
cdr3_nt: TGCGCCAGCAGTGGTCTGGGAAAAACCAATGAGCAGTTCTTC
cdr3_aa: CASSGLGKTNEQFF

v_call: TRBV7-2
d_call: TRBD2
clone_size: few
j_call: TRBJ2-7
cdr3_nt: TGTGCCAGCAGATATACTAGCGGAAACTACGAGCAGTACTTC
cdr3_aa: CASRYTSGNYEQYF